This T cell receptor beta chain came from a study of OX40 agonist ivuxolimab in advanced cancers. Background on the study: Averaging roughly 60 years in age, with a range of roughly 20 to 90, the cohort was 65% to 90% male. General observations from the study: Both CD4+ and CD8+ T cell populations in blood had undergone clonal expansion by week 6 at 0.1 to 3.0 mg/kg.

The assay was immunoSEQ multiplex PCR, and TCRdb's table has in-frame clones only and misses some. There are about 77,000 clones in the sample; about 83% occur only once, and roughly 0.77% lies in the top ten. Germline CDR1 is ENHRY and CDR2 is SYGVKD. The length of the CDR3 is 15 residues. J was trimmed by 4 bases and V by 3 bases; bases with no gene match: 5. At cycle 4 day 1, cycle 7 day 1, and baseline, blood was sampled. Concerning this clone itself: The antigen remains unidentified.

V usage is TRBV10-3 and J usage is TRBJ2-1; 8 bases align to TRBD1. The source of this sequence is an adult with an advanced solid tumor such as melanoma, head and neck, liver or kidney cancer. The sequences come from CD4+ or CD8+ T cells sorted from blood, collected in a trial of the OX40 agonist ivuxolimab. CDR3 region: CAISERGQGYNEQFF. The CDR3 nucleotides read TGTGCCATCAGTGAAAGAGGACAGGGTTACAATGAGCAGTTCTTC.